Following are 2 T cell receptor beta chains from one sample sequenced in a study of blood T cell repertoires in COVID-19. Profiled with immunoSEQ multiplex PCR; TCRdb holds only in-frame clones, not every one. The data show about 32,000 clones, approximately 95% seen once. Sequencing was performed on peripheral blood. Source of these receptors: a male donor with active COVID-19.

The gene calls are TRBV18 and TRBJ1-1, with a tentative D call TRBD1 (5 bases). Germline loops: CDR1 KGHSH, CDR2 LQKENI. The CDR3 extends over 13 amino acids. Trimming shortened V by 3 bases and J by 6 bases, and 11 bases separated the two germline ends. The CDR3 coding sequence is TGTGCCAGCTCACCTGGACAAAACCCTGAAGCTTTCTTT. Its protein is CASSPGQNPEAFF.

The chain couples TRBV4-2 to TRBJ2-2; 10 bases line up with TRBD2. This CDR3 has 16 residues. CDR1 is LGHNA, CDR2 YNFKEQ, per germline. With V trimmed by 5 bases and J by 6 bases, 9 bases remained unmatched. The CDR3 sequence is CASSLRERGGAGELFF. The CDR3 region has the DNA TGTGCCAGCAGCTTAAGAGAGCGGGGGGGCGCCGGGGAGCTGTTTTTT.